This T cell receptor (beta chain) was documented in a study of blood T cell repertoires in COVID-19. The wider study: COVID-19 samples, acute and convalescent, were from the United States, Italy and Spain. Sample material is recorded as cDNA or gDNA derived from T cells, B-cell-depleted T cells, or PBMCs.

Either two negative PCRs, clearance, or symptom resolution qualified Cohort 3 donors as recovered. Original analysis: Estimation of nucleated cell counts was performed using reference gene primer amplification. The data were produced by immunoSEQ multiplex PCR, yet TCRdb's version contains in-frame clones alone and is incomplete. That table gives V, J and clone size, and the DNA gave D and trimming. The repertoire has about 190,000 clones, about four fifths of them found once; the top ten carry 3.2%. Sequenced input: PBMCs or T cells enriched from blood (not recorded which). The clonotype comes from a woman aged 25-40 years who had recovered from COVID-19.

In DNA form, the CDR3 reads TGTGCCAGTAGTATAGGTGGCGGAAGAAGCTATGGCTACACCTTC. It specifies CASSIGGGRSYGYTF. The chain recombines TRBV19 with TRBJ1-2, with D uncertain. The germline V gene has CDR1 LNHDA and CDR2 SQIVND (reference sequence). V gave up 1 base and J gave up 4 bases, with 13 bases separating them. The CDR3 loop spans 15 amino acids. Together with reference TRBV19 and TRBJ1-2, the CDR3 gives the full variable domain: DGGITQSPKYLFRKEGQNVTLSCEQNLNHDAMYWYRQDPGQGLRLIYYSQIVNDFQKGDIAEGYSVSREKKESFPLTVTSAQKNPTAFYLCASSIGGGRSYGYTFGSGTRLTVV.